Each of the 31 T cell receptor beta chains below was sequenced from the same sample in a study of blood T cell repertoires in COVID-19. Sequenced by immunoSEQ multiplex PCR; TCRdb stores in-frame clones only, minus some. The repertoire holds some 16,000 clones, with roughly 86% as singletons. Sequencing was performed on peripheral blood. The receptor set was obtained from a human donor in a cohort sampled during active COVID-19.

The rearrangement joins TRBV13 to TRBJ2-5, with 11 bases aligning to TRBD2. From germline, CDR1 is PRHDT and CDR2 FYEKMQ (reference sequence). The CDR3 covers 20 residues. The V gene end was trimmed by 5 bases and the J gene end by 2 bases; junction bases not matched to a gene: 19. CDR3 protein: CASSRSYKQLTSGKQETQYF. In nucleotides, the CDR3 is TGTGCCAGCAGCCGATCCTACAAACAACTGACTAGCGGGAAACAAGAGACCCAGTACTTC.

This clone turned up a few times. The V call is TRBV5-1, the J call TRBJ1-2; D is possibly TRBD1 (6 bases). Germline CDR1 reads SGHRS; CDR2 reads YFSETQ. V lost 4 bases, J lost 3 bases, and 25 bases lay in between. The CDR3 spans 18 residues. The CDR3 nucleotides read TGCGCCAGCAGCCTAATGATAGGGGGTAGTATTCGAGACTATGGCTACACCTTC. Encoded protein: CASSLMIGGSIRDYGYTF.

This clone was seen more than once but under ten times. The chain links TRBV14 to TRBJ1-1; no firm D call. The CDR3 sequence is 14 residues long. Germline lookup yields CDR1 SGHDN and CDR2 FVKESK. Trimming took 6 bases from V and 2 from J, leaving 13 bases between them. The CDR3 DNA reads TGTGCCAGCAGTCCGACCCGAGGAAACACTGAAGCTTTCTTT. It encodes CASSPTRGNTEAFF.

This rearrangement joins TRBV6-2 or TRBV6-3 to TRBJ2-3; maybe TRBD2 (6 bases). The germline V gene encodes CDR1 MNHEY and CDR2 SVGEGT. The CDR3 has 13 amino acids. The V end was cut by 6 bases, the J end by 3 bases, with 10 bases between. In nucleotides, the CDR3 is TGTGCCAGCAGCCTCGGAGGGACAGATACGCAGTATTTT. It codes for CASSLGGTDTQYF.

V gene TRBV12-5 combines with J gene TRBJ2-5; 8 bases fit TRBD1. Germline V gene data show CDR1 as LGHNT and CDR2 as FRNRAP. The CDR3 has 14 residues. The ends lost 9 bases at V and 5 bases at J; junction bases unmatched: 11. The CDR3: CARTQTGGEETQYF. CDR3 bases: TGTGCTAGAACCCAAACAGGGGGAGAGGAGACCCAGTACTTC.

V usage is TRBV5-4 and J usage is TRBJ2-3; tentatively, D is TRBD2 (6 bases). The CDR3 extends over 14 amino acids. Per the germline V gene, CDR1 is SGHNT and CDR2 is YYREEE (reference sequence). Trimming took 4 bases from V and 7 from J, leaving 16 bases between them. This CDR3 is CASSETRGSHTQYF. The CDR3 DNA follows: TGTGCCAGCAGCGAAACGCGGGGTTCACATACGCAGTATTTT.

The rearrangement links TRBV5-1 to TRBJ1-2; 7 bases are shared with TRBD1. Germline V gives CDR1 SGHRS, CDR2 YFSETQ. The trim removed 4 bases at V and 2 bases at J, leaving 5 bases unmatched. CDR3 length equals 14 residues. The chain's CDR3 is CASSEGTANYGYTF. CDR3 coding DNA: TGCGCCAGCAGCGAAGGGACAGCGAACTATGGCTACACCTTC. The variable domain in full, with the rest retrieved from reference TRBV5-1 and TRBJ1-2, is KAGVTQTPRYLIKTRGQQVTLSCSPISGHRSVSWYQQTPGQGLQFLFEYFSETQRNKGNFPGRFSGRQFSNSRSEMNVSTLELGDSALYLCASSEGTANYGYTFGSGTRLTVV.

This rearrangement joins TRBV10-1 to TRBJ2-5; 9 nucleotides agree with TRBD2. V dropped 2 bases and J dropped 5; count of bases not matched to a gene: 9. The CDR3 has 16 residues. Germline V gives CDR1 WNHNN, CDR2 SYGVQD (reference sequence). CDR3 region: CASSEIAGEPRETQYF. The CDR3 DNA reads as TGCGCCAGCAGTGAGATAGCGGGGGAACCGCGGGAGACCCAGTACTTC.

The rearrangement uses TRBV5-8 and TRBJ1-4; weak D call: TRBD1 (5 bases). Germline V gene data show CDR1 as SGHTS and CDR2 as YDEGEE. The V and J ends lost 6 bases and 6 bases respectively, with 21 bases between them. CDR3 size: 16 residues. The CDR3: CASTYRSTASDEKLFF. CDR3 bases: TGTGCCAGCACCTACAGGTCGACAGCCTCTGATGAAAAACTGTTTTTT.

The chain links TRBV12-5 to TRBJ2-5, with 7 bases matching TRBD1. Germline loops: CDR1 LGHNT, CDR2 FRNRAP. J was trimmed by 1 base and V by 9 bases; bases with no gene match: 2. The CDR3 length is 12 residues. CDR3 in DNA: TGTGCTAGCGGACAGGTCCAAGAGACCCAGTACTTC. It is translated as CASGQVQETQYF. The variable domain in full, completed from reference TRBV12-5 and TRBJ2-5, reads DARVTQTPRHKVTEMGQEVTMRCQPILGHNTVFWYRQTMMQGLELLAYFRNRAPLDDSGMPKDRFSAEMPDATLATLKIQPSEPRDSAVYFCASGQVQETQYFGPGTRLLVL.

The chain recombines TRBV6-6 with TRBJ1-2; the D gene is possibly TRBD1 (6 bases). V lost 5 bases, J lost 6 bases, and 13 bases lay in between. Looked up from germline, CDR1 is MNHNY and CDR2 is SVGAGI (reference sequence). CDR3 length: 13 amino acids. The DNA for the CDR3 is TGTGCCAGCAGTCCCGTCACAGGGAATGGCTACACCTTC. It specifies CASSPVTGNGYTF.

The rearrangement joins TRBV5-1 to TRBJ2-3; perhaps TRBD2 as D (5 bases). The CDR3 has 13 amino acids. V was pared by 1 base and J by 9 bases, with 12 bases between. In germline, CDR1 is SGHRS, CDR2 YFSETQ. CDR3 nucleotides: TGCGCCAGCAGCTTGATGGTTCGGGGAACGCAGTATTTT. This translates into CASSLMVRGTQYF. The complete variable domain, with remaining parts taken from reference TRBV5-1 and TRBJ2-3, reads KAGVTQTPRYLIKTRGQQVTLSCSPISGHRSVSWYQQTPGQGLQFLFEYFSETQRNKGNFPGRFSGRQFSNSRSEMNVSTLELGDSALYLCASSLMVRGTQYFGPGTRLTVL.

The V gene is TRBV6-5, the J gene TRBJ1-5; 9 bases are a match to TRBD1. Germline CDR1 MNHEY, CDR2 SVGAGI. After removal of 2 bases from V and 12 bases from J, the junction contained 5 bases not matched to a gene. This CDR3 contains 13 residues. In DNA form, the CDR3 reads TGTGCCAGCAGTTACGCGGACAGGGGCTACCAGCATTTT. Amino acids: CASSYADRGYQHF.

This clone has a handful of counts. The chain joins TRBV7-3 to TRBJ2-1; tentatively, D is TRBD2 (6 bases). Trimming left V 2 bases short and J 6 bases short, with 11 bases between. Germline CDR1 reads SGHTA; CDR2 reads FQGTGA. This CDR3 comprises 14 residues. CDR3 in amino acids: CASSLGTSGNEQFF. Written as DNA, the CDR3 is TGTGCCAGCAGCTTAGGGACTTCGGGCAATGAGCAGTTCTTC. Full variable domain (rest looked up from reference TRBV7-3 and TRBJ2-1): GAGVSQTPSNKVTEKGKYVELRCDPISGHTALYWYRQSLGQGPEFLIYFQGTGAADDSGLPNDRFFAVRPEGSVSTLKIQRTERGDSAVYLCASSLGTSGNEQFFGPGTRLTVL.

V and J are TRBV25-1 and TRBJ2-1, with TRBD2 identical over 9 bases. CDR1 MGHDK and CDR2 SYGVNS come from the germline V gene. The CDR3 spans 16 residues. V gave up 0 bases and J gave up 5 bases; unmatched junction bases: 5. The chain's CDR3 is CASSEYGGGDHNEQFF. DNA of the CDR3: TGTGCCAGCAGTGAATACGGCGGGGGGGACCACAATGAGCAGTTCTTC.

This clone has more than one count but fewer than ten. The chain carries TRBV2 and TRBJ2-1; maybe TRBD2 (6 bases). Germline V gene lookup returns CDR1 SNHLY and CDR2 FYNNEI. The CDR3 runs 16 residues. The V and J ends lost 2 bases and 4 bases respectively, with 15 bases between them. The CDR3 DNA is TGTGCCAGCAGTGAATCCCCCGGGACTCCGTACAATGAGCAGTTCTTC. It is translated as CASSESPGTPYNEQFF.

The chain is built from TRBV7-9 and TRBJ1-5, with 7 bases identical to TRBD1. Germline V CDR1 and CDR2: SEHNR, FQNEAQ (reference sequence). The CDR3 runs 16 residues. V was clipped by 4 bases and J by 2 bases; unmatched bases: 8. The CDR3: CASSSNTGTGNQPQHF. CDR3 nucleotide sequence: TGTGCCAGCAGCTCAAACACCGGGACAGGCAATCAGCCCCAGCATTTT.

This sequence joins TRBV4-3 and TRBJ2-5, with 11 bases that match TRBD2. This CDR3 has 16 residues. The germline gives CDR1 LGHNA, CDR2 YSLEER. V lost 5 bases to trimming and J lost 0 bases; unmatched junction nucleotides: 5. CDR3 in amino acids: CASSDDSGGDQETQYF. CDR3 nucleotide sequence: TGCGCCAGCAGCGACGATAGCGGGGGGGACCAAGAGACCCAGTACTTC.

A single count supports this clone. J is TRBJ2-1 and V is TRBV19; no clear D gene. CDR1 and CDR2 from the germline V gene are LNHDA and SQIVND (reference sequence). Trimming removed 5 bases at V and 7 bases at J, with 18 bases between. CDR3 length equals 15 residues. The CDR3 here is CASSRVALGSNEQFF. DNA of the CDR3: TGTGCCAGTAGTCGGGTCGCCTTAGGTTCGAATGAGCAGTTCTTC.

This rearrangement joins TRBV6-2 or TRBV6-3 to TRBJ1-2; 7 bases line up with TRBD1. With V trimmed by 2 bases and J by 1 base, 4 bases remained unmatched. The CDR3 is 15 residues long. Germline CDR1 is MNHEY and CDR2 is SVGEGT. The CDR3 loop is CASSYGQAINYGYTF. CDR3 nucleotides: TGTGCCAGCAGTTACGGACAGGCCATTAACTATGGCTACACCTTC.

V gene TRBV4-2 combines with J gene TRBJ2-1; 7 bases align to TRBD2. This CDR3 contains 18 residues. The ends lost 1 base at V and 4 bases at J; junction bases unmatched: 13. The V gene's germline CDR1 is LGHNA and CDR2 YNFKEQ. The CDR3 bases are TGTGCCAGCAGCCAAGTAGGGGTCCATGAGGGACTATACAATGAGCAGTTCTTC. Residues: CASSQVGVHEGLYNEQFF.

This sequence joins TRBV7-2 and TRBJ1-5, with D possibly TRBD1 on 5 matching bases. Trimming took off 2 bases at V and 0 bases at J, with 17 bases between the two ends. Per germline, CDR1 SGHTA and CDR2 FQGNSA. This CDR3 has 18 amino acids. The CDR3 region has the DNA TGTGCCAGCAGCTTATACGGCAGGGAAGGACGTAGCAATCAGCCCCAGCATTTT. Translation: CASSLYGREGRSNQPQHF.

The gene calls are TRBV6-5 and TRBJ1-1, with unresolved D. This CDR3 has 12 residues. The V gene's germline CDR1 is MNHEY and CDR2 SVGAGI. With 7 bases removed from V and 6 bases from J, the gap between germline ends came to 12 bases. The CDR3 nucleotides read TGTGCCAGCACCGAAAATCGGGCTGAAGCTTTCTTT. As protein: CASTENRAEAFF.

This clone showed up just a few times. Other DNA sequences in the sample encode the same CDR3. The chain employs TRBV5-1 and TRBJ1-1; D is unresolved. The CDR3 loop spans 13 amino acids. Germline loops: CDR1 SGHRS, CDR2 YFSETQ. The V end lost 4 bases, the J end lost 1 base, and 8 bases lay between the germline ends. The CDR3 loop reads CASSRSGNTEAFF. CDR3 in DNA: TGCGCCAGCAGCCGCAGTGGGAACACTGAAGCTTTCTTT.

The chain joins TRBV19 to TRBJ2-1; D is possibly TRBD2 (5 bases). Germline CDR1 and CDR2: LNHDA and SQIVND (reference sequence). This CDR3 has 14 amino acids. Trimming shortened V by 7 bases and J by 6 bases, and 16 bases separated the two germline ends. CDR3 nucleotide sequence: TGTGCCAGTACCCCGGGAAGGGAAGGCAATGAGCAGTTCTTC. As protein: CASTPGREGNEQFF.

This rearrangement joins TRBV12-3 or TRBV12-4 to TRBJ1-2, with unresolved D. V was clipped by 7 bases and J by 4 bases, with 10 bases between them. There are 12 residues in the CDR3. The CDR3 DNA sequence: TGTGCCAGCACCTCTAGTTCCTATGGCTACACCTTC. It codes for CASTSSSYGYTF.

This clone appeared a few times. The rearrangement uses TRBV19 and TRBJ1-6; possible D gene TRBD1, 6 bases. The V end was cut by 5 bases, the J end by 7 bases, with 21 bases between. CDR1 is LNHDA, CDR2 SQIVND, per germline (reference sequence). The CDR3 contains 17 residues. The CDR3 DNA is TGTGCCAGTAGTCCCCCTCAGGGACACTCCAGAAATTCACCCCTCCACTTT. Translation: CASSPPQGHSRNSPLHF.

The rearrangement links TRBV5-6 to TRBJ1-1; D perhaps matches TRBD1 (5 bases). Trimming cost V 4 bases and J 1 base, with 8 bases left between them. The CDR3 totals 13 residues. In germline, CDR1 is SGHDT, CDR2 YYEEEE. This CDR3 is CASSPTGNTEAFF. DNA for the CDR3: TGTGCCAGCAGCCCCACAGGGAACACTGAAGCTTTCTTT.

This clone has just one count. The chain combines TRBV3-1 (or the pseudogene TRBV3-2) with TRBJ1-6; D gene ambiguous. The V gene's germline CDR1 is LGHDT and CDR2 YNNKEL (reference sequence). The CDR3 spans 13 residues. The V gene lost 1 base and the J gene lost 9 bases, with 7 bases spanning the gap. The CDR3 sequence is CASSQVPSSPLHF. CDR3 DNA sequence: TGTGCCAGCAGCCAAGTACCGAGTTCACCCCTCCACTTT.

V and J are TRBV5-8 and TRBJ1-5, with TRBD1 identical over 9 bases. The CDR3 length is 17 residues. Trimming at V came to 4 bases and at J to 3 bases, leaving 11 bases not matched to a gene. Germline loops: CDR1 SGHTS, CDR2 YDEGEE. The DNA for the CDR3 is TGTGCCAGCAGCCCCGGACAGGGGAACATAAACAATCAGCCCCAGCATTTT. The encoded protein is CASSPGQGNINNQPQHF.

CDR3 sequence (DNA): TGCGCCAGCGTGAAACAGCCAAATCTAGCGAATTCACCCCTCCACTTT. It is translated as CASVKQPNLANSPLHF. J is TRBJ1-6 and V is TRBV4-1; no reliable D call. The CDR3 runs to 16 residues. The germline gives CDR1 MGHRA, CDR2 YSYEKL. The V and J ends lost 8 bases and 7 bases respectively, with 21 bases between them.